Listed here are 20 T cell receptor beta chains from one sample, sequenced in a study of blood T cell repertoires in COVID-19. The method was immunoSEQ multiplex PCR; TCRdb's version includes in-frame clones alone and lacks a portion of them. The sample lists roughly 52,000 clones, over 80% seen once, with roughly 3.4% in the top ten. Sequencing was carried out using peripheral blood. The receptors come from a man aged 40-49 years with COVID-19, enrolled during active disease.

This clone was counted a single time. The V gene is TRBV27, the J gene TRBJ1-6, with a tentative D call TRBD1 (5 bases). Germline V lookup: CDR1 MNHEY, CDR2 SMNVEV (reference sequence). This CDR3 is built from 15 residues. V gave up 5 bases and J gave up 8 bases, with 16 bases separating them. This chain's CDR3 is CASSTRDGVDSPLHF. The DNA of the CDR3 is TGTGCCAGCAGTACCAGGGATGGGGTAGATTCACCCCTCCACTTT.

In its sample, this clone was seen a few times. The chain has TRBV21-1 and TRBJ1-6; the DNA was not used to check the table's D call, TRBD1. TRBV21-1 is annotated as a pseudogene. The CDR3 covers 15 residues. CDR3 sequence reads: CASSKRGQGNSPLHF. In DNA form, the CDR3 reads TGTGCCAGCAGCAAAAGGGGACAGGGAAATTCACCCCTCCACTTT.

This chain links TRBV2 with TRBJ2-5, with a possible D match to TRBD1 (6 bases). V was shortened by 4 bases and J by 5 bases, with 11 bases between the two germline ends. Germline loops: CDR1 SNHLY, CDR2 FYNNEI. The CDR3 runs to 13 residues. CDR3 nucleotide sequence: TGTGCCAGCAGTGCAGGGGTCGCGGAGACCCAGTACTTC. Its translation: CASSAGVAETQYF.

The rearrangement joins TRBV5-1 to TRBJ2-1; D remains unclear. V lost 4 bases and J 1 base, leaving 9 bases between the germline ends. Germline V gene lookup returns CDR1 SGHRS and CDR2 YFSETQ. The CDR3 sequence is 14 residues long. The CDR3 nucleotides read TGCGCCAGCAGCAGACCGGAGTCCTACAATGAGCAGTTCTTC. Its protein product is CASSRPESYNEQFF.

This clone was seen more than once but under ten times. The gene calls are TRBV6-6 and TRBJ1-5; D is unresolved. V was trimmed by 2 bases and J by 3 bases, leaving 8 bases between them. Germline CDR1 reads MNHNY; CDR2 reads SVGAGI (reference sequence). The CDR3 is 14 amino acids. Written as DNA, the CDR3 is TGTGCCAGCAGTTACGGGGAGGCCAATCAGCCCCAGCATTTT. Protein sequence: CASSYGEANQPQHF.

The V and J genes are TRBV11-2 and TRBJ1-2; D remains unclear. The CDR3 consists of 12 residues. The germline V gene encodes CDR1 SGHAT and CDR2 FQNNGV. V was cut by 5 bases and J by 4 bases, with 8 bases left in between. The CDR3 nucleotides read TGTGCCAGCAGCGGCGGGGTCTATGGCTACACCTTC. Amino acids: CASSGGVYGYTF.

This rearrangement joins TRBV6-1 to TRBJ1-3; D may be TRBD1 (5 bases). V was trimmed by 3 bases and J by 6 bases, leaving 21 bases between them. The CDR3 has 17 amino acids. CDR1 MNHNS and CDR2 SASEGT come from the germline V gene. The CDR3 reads CASSDLNRPIGTNTIYF. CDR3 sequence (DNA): TGTGCCAGCAGTGATCTGAACAGGCCGATCGGCACAAACACCATATATTTT.

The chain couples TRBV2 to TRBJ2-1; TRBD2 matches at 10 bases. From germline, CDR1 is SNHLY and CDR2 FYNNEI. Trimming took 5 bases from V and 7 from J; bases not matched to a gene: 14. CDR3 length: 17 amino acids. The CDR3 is CASSYTPSGGARNEQFF. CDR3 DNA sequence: TGTGCCAGCAGTTATACCCCGAGCGGGGGGGCAAGAAATGAGCAGTTCTTC.

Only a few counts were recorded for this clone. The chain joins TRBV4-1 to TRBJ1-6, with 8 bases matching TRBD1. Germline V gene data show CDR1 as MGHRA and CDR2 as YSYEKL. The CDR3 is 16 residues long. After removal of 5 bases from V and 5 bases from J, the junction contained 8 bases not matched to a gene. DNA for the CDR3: TGCGCCAGCAGCTCAGGGGGCCCAGCTAATAATTCACCCCTCCACTTT. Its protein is CASSSGGPANNSPLHF.

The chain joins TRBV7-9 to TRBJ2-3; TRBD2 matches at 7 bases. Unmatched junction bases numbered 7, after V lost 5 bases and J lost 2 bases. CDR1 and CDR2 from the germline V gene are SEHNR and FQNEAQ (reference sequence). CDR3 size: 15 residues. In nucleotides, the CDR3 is TGTGCCAGCAGCCCTCGCGGGGGAAACACAGATACGCAGTATTTT. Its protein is CASSPRGGNTDTQYF.

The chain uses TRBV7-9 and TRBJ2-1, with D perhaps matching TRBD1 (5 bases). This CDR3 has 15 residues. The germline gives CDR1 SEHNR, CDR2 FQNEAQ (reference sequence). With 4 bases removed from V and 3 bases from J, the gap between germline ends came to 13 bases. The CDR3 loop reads CASSSADTFYNEQFF. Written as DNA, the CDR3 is TGTGCCAGCAGCTCGGCGGACACTTTCTACAATGAGCAGTTCTTC.

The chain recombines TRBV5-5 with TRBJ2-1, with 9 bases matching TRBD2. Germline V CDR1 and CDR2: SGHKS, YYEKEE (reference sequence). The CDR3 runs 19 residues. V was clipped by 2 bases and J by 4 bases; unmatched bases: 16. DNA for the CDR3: TGTGCCAGCAGCTTCTCGGGTAGCGGGAGTCCCACGGAATACAATGAGCAGTTCTTC. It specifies CASSFSGSGSPTEYNEQFF.

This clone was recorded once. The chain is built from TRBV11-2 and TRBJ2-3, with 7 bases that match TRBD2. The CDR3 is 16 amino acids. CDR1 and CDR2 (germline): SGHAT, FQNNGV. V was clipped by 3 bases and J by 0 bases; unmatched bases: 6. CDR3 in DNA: TGTGCCAGCAGCTTTCTACTAGCGTCTAGCACAGATACGCAGTATTTT. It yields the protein CASSFLLASSTDTQYF.

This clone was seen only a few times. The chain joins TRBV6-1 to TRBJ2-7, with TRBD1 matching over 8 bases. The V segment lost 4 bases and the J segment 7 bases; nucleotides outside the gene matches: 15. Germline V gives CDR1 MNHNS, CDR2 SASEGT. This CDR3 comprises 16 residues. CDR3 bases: TGTGCCAGCAGTGCCCCGCGTGGGCAGGGGGCCGGTGAGCAGTACTTC. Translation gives CASSAPRGQGAGEQYF.

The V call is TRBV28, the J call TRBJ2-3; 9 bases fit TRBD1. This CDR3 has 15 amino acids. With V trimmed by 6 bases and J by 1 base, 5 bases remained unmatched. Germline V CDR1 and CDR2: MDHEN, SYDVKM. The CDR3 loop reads CASSPRDRGTDTQYF. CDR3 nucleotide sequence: TGTGCCAGCAGCCCTCGGGACAGGGGCACAGATACGCAGTATTTT. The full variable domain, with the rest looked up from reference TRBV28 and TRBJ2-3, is DVKVTQSSRYLVKRTGEKVFLECVQDMDHENMFWYRQDPGLGLRLIYFSYDVKMKEKGDIPEGYSVSREKKERFSLILESASTNQTSMYLCASSPRDRGTDTQYFGPGTRLTVL.

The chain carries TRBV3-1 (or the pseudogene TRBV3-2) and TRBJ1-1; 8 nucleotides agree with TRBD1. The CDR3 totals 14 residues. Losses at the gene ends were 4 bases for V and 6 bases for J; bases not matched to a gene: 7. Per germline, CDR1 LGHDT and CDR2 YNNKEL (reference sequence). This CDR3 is CASSLIGQGPEAFF. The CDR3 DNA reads TGTGCCAGCAGCCTAATTGGACAGGGTCCTGAAGCTTTCTTT.

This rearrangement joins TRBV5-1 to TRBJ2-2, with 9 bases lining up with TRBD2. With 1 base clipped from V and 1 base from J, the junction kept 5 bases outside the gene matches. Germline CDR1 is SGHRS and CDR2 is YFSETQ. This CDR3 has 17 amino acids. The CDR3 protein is CASSLPTTSGNTGELFF. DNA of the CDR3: TGCGCCAGCAGCTTGCCTACGACTAGCGGGAACACCGGGGAGCTGTTTTTT.

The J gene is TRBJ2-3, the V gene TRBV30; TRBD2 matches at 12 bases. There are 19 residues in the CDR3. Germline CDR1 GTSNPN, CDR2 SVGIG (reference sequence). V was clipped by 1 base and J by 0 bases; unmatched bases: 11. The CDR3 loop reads CAWSAGLAGRGSSTDTQYF. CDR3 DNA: TGTGCCTGGAGTGCAGGACTAGCGGGAAGGGGATCTAGCACAGATACGCAGTATTTT.

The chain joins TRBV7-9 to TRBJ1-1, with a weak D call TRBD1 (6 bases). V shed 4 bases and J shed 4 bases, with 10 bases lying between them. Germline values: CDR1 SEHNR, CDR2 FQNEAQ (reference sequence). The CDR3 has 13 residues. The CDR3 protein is CASSSTGSTEAFF. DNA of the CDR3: TGTGCCAGCAGCTCCACAGGGTCCACTGAAGCTTTCTTT. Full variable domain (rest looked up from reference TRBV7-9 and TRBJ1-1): DTGVSQNPRHKITKRGQNVTFRCDPISEHNRLYWYRQTLGQGPEFLTYFQNEAQLEKSRLLSDRFSAERPKGSFSTLEIQRTEQGDSAMYLCASSSTGSTEAFFGQGTRLTVV.

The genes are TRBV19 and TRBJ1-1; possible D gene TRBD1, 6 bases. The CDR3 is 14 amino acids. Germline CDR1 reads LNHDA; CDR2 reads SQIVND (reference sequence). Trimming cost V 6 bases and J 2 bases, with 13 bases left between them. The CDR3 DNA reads TGTGCCAGTAGGCTACAGGGACTAAACACTGAAGCTTTCTTT. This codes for CASRLQGLNTEAFF.